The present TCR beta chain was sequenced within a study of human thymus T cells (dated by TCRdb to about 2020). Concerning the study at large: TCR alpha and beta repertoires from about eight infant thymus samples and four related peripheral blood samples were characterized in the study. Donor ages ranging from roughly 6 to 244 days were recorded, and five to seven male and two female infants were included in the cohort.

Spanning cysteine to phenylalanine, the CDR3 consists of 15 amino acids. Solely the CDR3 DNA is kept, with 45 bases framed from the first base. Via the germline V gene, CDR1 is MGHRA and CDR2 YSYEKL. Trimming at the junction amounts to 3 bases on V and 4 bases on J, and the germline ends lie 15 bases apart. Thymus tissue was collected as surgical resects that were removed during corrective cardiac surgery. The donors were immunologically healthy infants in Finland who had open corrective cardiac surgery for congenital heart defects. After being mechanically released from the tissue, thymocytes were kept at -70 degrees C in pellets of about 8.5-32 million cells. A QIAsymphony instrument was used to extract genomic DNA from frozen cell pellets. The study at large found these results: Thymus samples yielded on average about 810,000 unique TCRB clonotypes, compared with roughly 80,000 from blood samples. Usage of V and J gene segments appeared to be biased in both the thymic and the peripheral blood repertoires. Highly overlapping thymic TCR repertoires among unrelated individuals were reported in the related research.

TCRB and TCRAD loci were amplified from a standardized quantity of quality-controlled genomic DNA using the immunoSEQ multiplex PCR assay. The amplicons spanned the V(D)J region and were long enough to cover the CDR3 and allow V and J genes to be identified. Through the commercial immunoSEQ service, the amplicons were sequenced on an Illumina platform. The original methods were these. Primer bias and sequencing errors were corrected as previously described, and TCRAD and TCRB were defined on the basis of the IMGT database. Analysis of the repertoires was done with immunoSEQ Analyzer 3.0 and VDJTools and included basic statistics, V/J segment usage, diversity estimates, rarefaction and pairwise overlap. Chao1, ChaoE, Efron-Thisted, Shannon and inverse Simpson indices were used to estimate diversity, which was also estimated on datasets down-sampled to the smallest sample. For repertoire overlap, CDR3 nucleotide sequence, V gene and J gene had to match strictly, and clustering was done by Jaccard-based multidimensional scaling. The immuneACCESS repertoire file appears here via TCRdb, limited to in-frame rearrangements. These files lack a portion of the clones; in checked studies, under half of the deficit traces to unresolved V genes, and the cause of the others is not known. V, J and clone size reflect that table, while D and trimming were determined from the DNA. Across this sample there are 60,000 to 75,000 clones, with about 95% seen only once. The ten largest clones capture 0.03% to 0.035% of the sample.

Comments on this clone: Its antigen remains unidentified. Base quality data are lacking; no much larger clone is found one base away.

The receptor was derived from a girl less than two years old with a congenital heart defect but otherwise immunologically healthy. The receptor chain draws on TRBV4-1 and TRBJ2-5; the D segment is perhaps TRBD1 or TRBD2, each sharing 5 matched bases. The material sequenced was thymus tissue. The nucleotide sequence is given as TGCGCCAGCAGCCATCACTCCCTAGGGACAGAGACCCAGTACTTC. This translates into CASSHHSLGTETQYF.